The present T cell receptor (beta chain) was sequenced within a study of blood T cell repertoires in COVID-19. In the study overall: COVID-19 samples collected from the United States, Italy and Spain covered acute and convalescent phases. From T cells, B-cell-depleted T cells, or PBMCs came the material, which was cDNA or gDNA.

The CDR3 is 13 residues long. Deletions cut 2 bases from V and 0 bases from J, with 5 bases between. Germline-derived CDR1 and CDR2 are LNHDA and SQIVND (reference sequence). Patients from Seattle were sampled longitudinally, starting during active infection. Original methodology: The assay estimated nucleated cells by amplifying reference gene primers. Only in-frame clones appear in the TCRdb table, and some are missing; sequencing was by immunoSEQ multiplex PCR. For V, J and clone size, that table is used; D and trimming come from the DNA. The repertoire consists of 150,000 to 200,000 clones, with roughly 76% occurring once and the leading ten covering roughly 12%.

The sequenced sample was peripheral blood. The clonotype originates from a woman over 75 with COVID-19, enrolled during active disease. The gene calls are TRBV19 and TRBJ2-7; D ambiguous. CDR3 DNA sequence: TGTGCCAGTAGTATAACGGTCTCCTACGAGCAGTACTTC. Translation gives CASSITVSYEQYF.